One sample yielded the 29 T cell receptor beta chains listed below, sequenced in a study of shared clonotypes between healthy human individuals. Produced via immunoSEQ multiplex PCR; TCRdb's table is partial and in-frame only. The sample has 150,000 to 200,000 clones, roughly 70% seen once. The sample was memory CD4+ T cells sorted from blood. The subset: CD45RA-negative fraction. The receptors come from a man aged 30 to 39 in good health.

This clone was picked up a small number of times. This chain uses TRBV7-6 with TRBJ1-4; 9 nucleotides agree with TRBD1. Losses at the gene ends were 4 bases for V and 6 bases for J; bases not matched to a gene: 3. Per the germline V gene, CDR1 is SGHVS and CDR2 is FNYEAQ. This CDR3 is 14 amino acids long. CDR3 in amino acids: CASSSGTGYEKLFF. CDR3 bases: TGTGCCAGCAGCTCCGGGACAGGGTATGAAAAACTGTTTTTT.

The genes are TRBV4-3 and TRBJ2-1, with no clear D. V lost 0 bases and J 0 bases, leaving 9 bases between the germline ends. CDR3 length: 16 residues. Germline assignment: CDR1 LGHNA and CDR2 YSLEER. The CDR3 protein is CASSQEVLSSYNEQFF. In DNA form, the CDR3 reads TGCGCCAGCAGCCAAGAGGTCTTGAGCTCCTACAATGAGCAGTTCTTC.

The J gene is TRBJ2-2, the V gene TRBV9; perhaps TRBD1 as D (5 bases). The CDR3 is made up of 16 amino acids. V dropped 0 bases and J dropped 3 bases, with 12 bases sitting between them. Germline CDR1 reads SGDLS; CDR2 reads YYNGEE. CDR3 in amino acids: CASSVASRTYTGELFF. In DNA, the CDR3 is TGTGCCAGCAGCGTAGCAAGCAGGACATACACCGGGGAGCTGTTTTTT.

This sequence joins TRBV11-3 and TRBJ2-7, with unresolved D. The germline V gene has CDR1 SGHNT and CDR2 YENEEA. The CDR3 sequence is 15 residues long. With 1 base removed from V and 3 bases from J, the gap between germline ends came to 13 bases. This CDR3 is CASSLGGGEHYEQYF. In nucleotides, the CDR3 is TGTGCCAGCAGCTTAGGCGGCGGAGAACACTACGAGCAGTACTTC.

The chain is built from TRBV6-1 and TRBJ1-1; 10 positions match TRBD1. From germline, CDR1 is MNHNS and CDR2 SASEGT. This CDR3 is 15 amino acids long. V shed 6 bases and J 4 bases; nucleotides not matched to a gene: 8. The CDR3 loop reads CASRGQGTALTEAFF. The CDR3 nucleotides are TGTGCCAGCAGGGGACAGGGGACCGCTCTCACTGAAGCTTTCTTT.

The chain joins TRBV5-6 to TRBJ2-1; D is possibly TRBD1 or TRBD2 (5 bases each). This CDR3 has 14 residues. Per the germline V gene, CDR1 is SGHDT and CDR2 is YYEEEE. The ends were cut back, 4 bases at V and 10 bases at J, with 18 bases in the middle. CDR3 coding DNA: TGTGCCAGCAGCCCACAATACCGGGACCCCGAGCAGTTCTTC. This sequence encodes CASSPQYRDPEQFF.

There are a few counts of this clone. This sequence joins TRBV2 and TRBJ2-1; D is uncertain. Trimming pared 4 bases from V and 8 bases from J, leaving 6 bases between. The CDR3 is made up of 11 amino acids. Per germline, CDR1 SNHLY and CDR2 FYNNEI. CDR3 nucleotides: TGTGCCAGCAGTGTTCTCCATGAGCAGTTCTTC. This encodes CASSVLHEQFF.

The chain couples TRBV5-6 to TRBJ2-5; no clear D. Per germline, CDR1 SGHDT and CDR2 YYEEEE. V was trimmed by 4 bases and J by 2 bases, leaving 9 bases between them. CDR3 length equals 13 residues. The CDR3 loop is CASSRKVQETQYF. The CDR3 coding sequence is TGTGCCAGCAGCCGTAAGGTACAAGAGACCCAGTACTTC.

The rearrangement links TRBV6-5 to TRBJ2-1; 12 bases align to TRBD2. CDR1 and CDR2 from the germline V gene are MNHEY and SVGAGI. CDR3 length equals 14 residues. V trimming: 6 bases; J trimming: 9 bases; junction bases outside the gene matches: 6. The CDR3 is CASSNLAGGAEQFF. CDR3 in DNA: TGTGCCAGCAGCAATCTAGCGGGAGGGGCTGAGCAGTTCTTC.

This rearrangement joins TRBV2 to TRBJ1-4, with 9 bases matching TRBD1. The junction had 8 bases not matched to a gene; V was cut back by 8 bases and J by 7 bases. This CDR3 comprises 14 residues. Per the germline V gene, CDR1 is SNHLY and CDR2 is FYNNEI. The CDR3: CASVRQGVFEKLFF. For the CDR3, the DNA is TGTGCCAGCGTCCGACAGGGGGTTTTTGAAAAACTGTTTTTT.

The rearrangement uses TRBV6-6 and TRBJ2-2; D gene uncertain. The CDR3 consists of 12 residues. V shed 7 bases and J shed 4 bases, with 7 bases lying between them. Germline V gene data show CDR1 as MNHNY and CDR2 as SVGAGI (reference sequence). CDR3 coding DNA: TGTGCCAGCAAAACAGCCACCGGGGAGCTGTTTTTT. Amino acids: CASKTATGELFF.

As concerns this clone: Other DNA sequences in the same sample also yield this CDR3. The chain combines TRBV5-8 with TRBJ2-4; no definite D call. Trimming stripped 0 bases from V and 6 bases from J, with 7 bases between. This CDR3 has 13 residues. The germline CDR1 and CDR2 sequences are SGHTS and YDEGEE. DNA for the CDR3: TGTGCCAGCAGCTTGGGAGGCCGAAACATTCAGTACTTC. This encodes CASSLGGRNIQYF.

The table lists this clone with a few counts. V usage is TRBV6-1 and J usage is TRBJ2-7; TRBD2 matches 7 bases. The CDR3 loop spans 13 amino acids. Germline-derived CDR1 and CDR2 are MNHNS and SASEGT. V trimming: 6 bases; J trimming: 5 bases; junction bases outside the gene matches: 7. The CDR3 sequence: CASRRLAANEQYF. The CDR3 DNA is TGTGCCAGCAGACGACTAGCCGCCAACGAGCAGTACTTC.

The CDR3 sequence is CASSPTGVFTDTQYF. CDR3 DNA sequence: TGTGCCAGCAGCCCGACAGGGGTTTTCACAGATACGCAGTATTTT. The rearrangement uses TRBV28 and TRBJ2-3; 8 bases line up with TRBD1. CDR1 and CDR2 from the germline V gene are MDHEN and SYDVKM. The ends lost 6 bases at V and 2 bases at J; junction bases unmatched: 7. The CDR3 totals 15 residues.

The chain's CDR3 is CASSQVWLGTGTAKLFF. The CDR3 region has the DNA TGTGCCAGCAGCCAAGTTTGGCTGGGGACAGGGACCGCAAAACTGTTTTTT. This rearrangement joins TRBV14 to TRBJ1-4; 9 bases line up with TRBD1. Germline V lookup: CDR1 SGHDN, CDR2 FVKESK. CDR3 length equals 17 residues. Trimming at V came to 1 base and at J to 10 bases, leaving 13 bases not matched to a gene.

V and J are TRBV2 and TRBJ2-3, with D perhaps TRBD1 or TRBD2 (5 bases each). CDR3 length: 14 residues. The germline V gene has CDR1 SNHLY and CDR2 FYNNEI. V was pared by 3 bases and J by 1 base, with 8 bases between. CDR3: CASSDQGGTDTQYF. CDR3 DNA: TGTGCCAGCAGTGATCAGGGAGGCACAGATACGCAGTATTTT.

The chain joins TRBV2 to TRBJ2-5, with TRBD1 as a possible D gene (5 bases). CDR1 is SNHLY and CDR2 is FYNNEI in the germline V gene. This CDR3 has 13 residues. The V end was cut by 7 bases, the J end by 3 bases, with 12 bases between. The DNA of the CDR3 is TGTGCCAGCAACAGGTTAATCGAAGAGACCCAGTACTTC. As protein: CASNRLIEETQYF.

This clone was picked up a small number of times. The CDR3 loop reads CASSILPGSGTDTQYF. The CDR3 DNA reads TGTGCCAGTAGTATTCTTCCGGGCAGCGGCACAGATACGCAGTATTTT. The chain links TRBV19 to TRBJ2-3; no definite D call. This CDR3 region has 16 residues. V lost 3 bases and J 1 base, leaving 14 bases between the germline ends. Germline CDR1 and CDR2: LNHDA and SQIVND (reference sequence). The full variable domain, rest sourced from reference TRBV19 and TRBJ2-3, is DGGITQSPKYLFRKEGQNVTLSCEQNLNHDAMYWYRQDPGQGLRLIYYSQIVNDFQKGDIAEGYSVSREKKESFPLTVTSAQKNPTAFYLCASSILPGSGTDTQYFGPGTRLTVL.

This rearrangement joins TRBV6-5 to TRBJ2-2; D is possibly TRBD2 (5 bases). The V gene lost 10 bases and the J gene lost 9 bases, with 18 bases spanning the gap. Looked up from germline, CDR1 is MNHEY and CDR2 is SVGAGI. The CDR3 has 13 residues. The CDR3 here is CATKRSAGRELFF. The CDR3 DNA reads as TGTGCCACCAAGCGGTCGGCCGGCCGGGAGCTGTTTTTT.

The chain links TRBV6-5 to TRBJ1-5; 7 nucleotides match TRBD1. The CDR3 is 14 amino acids. CDR1 MNHEY and CDR2 SVGAGI come from the germline V gene. Trimming at V came to 7 bases and at J to 1 base, leaving 4 bases not matched to a gene. The CDR3 loop is CASIPGGSNQPQHF. The CDR3 coding sequence is TGTGCCAGCATCCCAGGGGGAAGCAATCAGCCCCAGCATTTT.

The gene calls are TRBV6-1 and TRBJ1-5, with 8 bases identical to TRBD1. The CDR3 loop spans 13 amino acids. Trimming cost V 6 bases and J 7 bases; bases outside gene matches: 5. Germline CDR1 is MNHNS and CDR2 is SASEGT. The CDR3 coding sequence is TGTGCCAGCAGAGACAGGGGTGGACAGCCCCAGCATTTT. Translating it yields CASRDRGGQPQHF.

The chain couples TRBV10-3 to TRBJ2-3; possibly TRBD2 for D (5 bases). Germline CDR1 ENHRY, CDR2 SYGVKD. V shed 8 bases and J shed 2 bases, with 11 bases lying between them. The CDR3 is made up of 13 amino acids. The CDR3 sequence is CAIAEAATDTQYF. The CDR3 coding sequence is TGTGCCATCGCCGAAGCGGCCACAGATACGCAGTATTTT.

This clone was detected a few times. V and J are TRBV6-1 and TRBJ1-2; a weak D match, TRBD1 (5 bases). The V gene's germline CDR1 is MNHNS and CDR2 SASEGT. V dropped 9 bases and J dropped 3 bases, with 11 bases sitting between them. This CDR3 has 12 amino acids. The CDR3: CASQGSYYGYTF. In DNA, the CDR3 is TGTGCCAGTCAGGGTTCGTACTATGGCTACACCTTC.

The V and J genes are TRBV6-6 and TRBJ2-1, with 7 bases identical to TRBD1. V dropped 6 bases and J dropped 6; count of bases not matched to a gene: 8. The CDR3 is 14 residues long. Germline V CDR1 and CDR2: MNHNY, SVGAGI (reference sequence). CDR3 protein: CASRRTGQGNEQFF. DNA of the CDR3: TGTGCCAGCAGGCGGACAGGCCAGGGCAATGAGCAGTTCTTC.

The V and J genes are TRBV10-2 and TRBJ2-5; 8 bases align to TRBD1. The CDR3 extends over 15 amino acids. J lost 3 bases, V lost 6 bases, and 9 bases had no gene match. Looked up from germline, CDR1 is WSHSY and CDR2 is SAAADI. CDR3 in amino acids: CASSSDRGWEETQYF. In nucleotides, the CDR3 is TGCGCCAGCAGCTCCGACAGGGGCTGGGAAGAGACCCAGTACTTC.

This sequence joins TRBV7-9 and TRBJ2-3, with TRBD1 identical over 8 bases. Germline-derived CDR1 and CDR2 are SEHNR and FQNEAQ (reference sequence). V shed 7 bases and J 1 base; nucleotides not matched to a gene: 4. This CDR3 contains 14 residues. CDR3 sequence reads: CASISDRGTDTQYF. The CDR3 nucleotides read TGTGCCAGCATCTCGGACAGGGGCACAGATACGCAGTATTTT.

The V gene is TRBV28, the J gene TRBJ2-1; 9 nucleotides match TRBD2. Trimming cost V 5 bases and J 6 bases; bases outside gene matches: 11. Germline V gene lookup returns CDR1 MDHEN and CDR2 SYDVKM. This CDR3 is 16 amino acids long. CDR3: CASSQLGSGRLNEQFF. The CDR3 region has the DNA TGTGCCAGCAGTCAACTGGGTAGCGGGAGACTCAATGAGCAGTTCTTC.

The CDR3 DNA reads TGTGCCAGCACTGGCCACCCGTCAGATACGCAGTATTTT. Protein product: CASTGHPSDTQYF. The rearrangement joins TRBV6-1 to TRBJ2-3; D gene uncertain. V lost 7 bases, J lost 4 bases, and 12 bases lay in between. Germline CDR1 is MNHNS and CDR2 is SASEGT. CDR3 length: 13 residues.

The chain uses TRBV19 and TRBJ1-1, with 7 bases identical to TRBD1. Germline CDR1 LNHDA, CDR2 SQIVND (reference sequence). Trimming took 2 bases from V and 3 from J; bases not matched to a gene: 6. The CDR3 sequence is 15 residues long. The CDR3 DNA follows: TGTGCCAGTAGTATATCAGGGGGGACGGACACTGAAGCTTTCTTT. This encodes CASSISGGTDTEAFF.